The following is a T cell receptor beta chain sequence with its context. This clonotype showed up many times. Its antigen is not yet known. No base quality values were provided; no much bigger clone lies one nucleotide off. Hyperthyroidism patients were newly diagnosed, had a disease duration of under 2 months, and were aged 18 to 65 years. Exclusion was applied to patients with uncontrolled infections, other autoimmune diseases, pregnancy or lactation. Diagnoses relied on clinical symptoms, serum thyroxine and TRAb, thyroid ultrasound and orbital computed tomography. Blood from progressor patients was collected at the time of first diagnosis with hyperthyroidism, before any ophthalmopathy symptoms had appeared. Ficoll-Paque density gradient centrifugation was used to isolate PBMCs from approximately 11 ml of fresh peripheral blood. Progressor patients were defined as those initially diagnosed with Graves' hyperthyroidism in whom ophthalmopathy developed during follow-up. Total RNA was extracted using Trizol reagent, and RNA quality was assessed on an Agilent 2100 Bioanalyzer.

The TCR beta CDR3 regions were amplified from RNA transcripts. A first-round RT-PCR of the TCR CDR3 used the HTBI primer set with the Qiagen OneStep RT-PCR kit. The libraries were constructed in a second round of multiplex PCR and then size-selected and purified. The libraries were sequenced on an Illumina HiSeq2000 using paired-end 100 bp reads. The published analysis was carried out like this. SOAPnuke was used to process the raw data, removing reads that contained adapters or uncalled bases, had a mean Phred below 15, or lacked an exact match to the constant primer or identifier. High-quality paired reads were merged using COPE v1.2.5, and each unique nucleotide sequence was defined as a clonotype. MiTCR v1.1 was used to align clonotypes to the IMGT TRBV, TRBD and TRBJ reference segments. The analysis was restricted to V-J combinations with a frequency above 0.0001, which together covered roughly 99% of the repertoires. The TCS score was defined as the ratio of F50 (clonal expansion) to E x V (chaos), calculated using BLOSUM62-based TCRdist between CDR3 peptides within each V-J. Welch's t-statistics and random forest reduced around 510 V-J features to 13, which were used in a naive Bayes classifier (R e1071). TCRdb reran the public reads through fastp at Q25 and MiXCR, keeping productive beta chains. Under each unique CDR3 protein, matching rows form one entry showing the most common genes and DNA. These V and J calls derive from TCRdb rather than the authors' analysis. The sample table lists 690,000 or so distinct CDR3 sequences, roughly a sixth of them with a count of one. The biggest ten clones account for roughly a sixth of the sample.

These data are taken from a study of T cells in Graves' hyperthyroidism and ophthalmopathy (dated by TCRdb to about 2019). In terms of the full investigation: Peripheral blood was collected at initial diagnosis, before any treatment. The study also compared thyroid tissue and blood T-cell repertoires from 6 or 7 Graves' hyperthyroidism patients. TCR V-J signatures able to tell the groups apart were searched for in a discovery cohort of about a hundred patients, of whom more than 40 had Graves' ophthalmopathy and 57 had stable Graves' hyperthyroidism. TCR Vbeta CDR3 sequencing of approximately 140 peripheral blood samples (43 ophthalmopathy, about 75 hyperthyroidism and about 17 progressor patients) is reported in the paper. The 100 discovery patients were randomly divided into training and test sets at a 7:3 ratio. Prospective prediction of ophthalmopathy was tested in an independent validation cohort of 18 hyperthyroidism patients and 15 to 17 patients who later progressed to ophthalmopathy. Following sampling, methimazole starting at 30 mg daily was given to hyperthyroidism patients, and high-dose intravenous methylprednisolone was given to ophthalmopathy patients.

V is reduced by 5 bases and J by 1 base, leaving a spacing of 9 bases between them. From cysteine to phenylalanine, the CDR3 is 13 amino acids long. The sequence is cut down to CDR3 DNA, 39 bases in frame from base 1. The germline V gene (reference sequence) sets CDR1 to LGHDT and CDR2 to YNNKEL. General findings and caveats noted by the study authors: In validation, progression to ophthalmopathy was predicted by the model with around 71% sensitivity and 72.22% specificity, a median of approximately 7.1 months before onset. No statistical method was used to set the sample size in advance, and investigators knew the group allocation. In cross-validation, a model built on a 13 V-J signature told ophthalmopathy apart from stable hyperthyroidism with 85% to 90% sensitivity and roughly 83% specificity, and in testing the same model reached 80%/75%. Most expanded thyroid clonotypes (frequency above 0.001) were also found in blood, which suggests that blood repertoires may mirror thyroid immune responses.

The sample consisted of blood. The sequence came from a woman aged 50 to 60 with Graves' hyperthyroidism that later progressed to Graves' ophthalmopathy. Recombination linked TRBV3-1 to TRBJ2-7, and perhaps TRBD1 as D gene, on 6 matching bases. DNA sequence: TGTGCCAGCAGCGACAGGACATCCTACGAGCAGTACTTC. This is translated as CASSDRTSYEQYF.